This TCR beta chain was captured by sequencing in a study of T cell responses to AZD1222 COVID-19 vaccine. To note about this clone: The antigen is not known.

The repertoire was sequenced with immunoSEQ multiplex PCR; TCRdb's copy has only in-frame clones and lacks some. Of around 120,000 clones in the sample, about nine tenths were seen once. Study-level points and caveats: Elevations in Spike-specific TCR breadth and depth followed administration of two AZD1222 doses. Just a handful of AZD1222 recipients were seropositive at baseline.

This CDR3 contains 13 residues. The germline V gene has CDR1 MNHEY and CDR2 SMNVEV (reference sequence). Trimming took 5 bases from V and 4 from J, leaving 9 bases between them. Here the sequenced sample was peripheral blood, taken on day 0 of AZD1222 vaccination. The TCR comes from an adult in good health. This chain uses TRBV27 with TRBJ1-5; possibly TRBD1 for D (6 bases). The CDR3 DNA reads as TGTGCCAGCAGTGGGACAATGAATCAGCCCCAGCATTTT. It yields the protein CASSGTMNQPQHF.